These 18 T cell receptor beta chains came from one sample sequenced in a study of cytomegalovirus exposure and HLA in healthy donors. A multiplex PCR was run with 60 Vbeta primers and 13 Jbeta primers. Using immunoSEQ multiplex PCR, the repertoire was profiled, and TCRdb retains in-frame clones only, with some absent. The sample records 70,000 to 95,000 clones, around 81% being singletons. Material for sequencing was PBMCs. These receptors were obtained from a man between 18 and 29 years old in good health and CMV-seronegative.

This clone has just a few counts. Here the CDR3 reads CASSSGGLRGQPQHF. CDR3 coding DNA: TGTGCCAGCAGCTCGGGGGGGCTTAGGGGACAGCCCCAGCATTTT. The V and J genes are TRBV7-8 and TRBJ1-5; D may be TRBD1 (6 bases). The germline V gene encodes CDR1 SGHVS and CDR2 FQNEAQ. Trimming stripped 4 bases from V and 7 bases from J, with 17 bases between. The CDR3 covers 15 residues.

The V call is TRBV19, the J call TRBJ2-5; 10 positions match TRBD1. J was trimmed by 3 bases and V by 7 bases; bases with no gene match: 5. This CDR3 has 14 amino acids. Germline values: CDR1 LNHDA, CDR2 SQIVND (reference sequence). CDR3 bases: TGTGCCAGTAACGACAGGGGGCTGGAAGAGACCCAGTACTTC. Translated, it gives CASNDRGLEETQYF. The variable domain in full, with the rest retrieved from reference TRBV19 and TRBJ2-5, is DGGITQSPKYLFRKEGQNVTLSCEQNLNHDAMYWYRQDPGQGLRLIYYSQIVNDFQKGDIAEGYSVSREKKESFPLTVTSAQKNPTAFYLCASNDRGLEETQYFGPGTRLLVL.

The chain recombines TRBV2 with TRBJ2-5; D is undetermined. The germline V gene has CDR1 SNHLY and CDR2 FYNNEI. The CDR3 contains 13 residues. The ends were cut back, 1 base at V and 2 bases at J, with 5 bases in the middle. The CDR3 sequence is CASSEVQQETQYF. In DNA form, the CDR3 reads TGTGCCAGCAGTGAAGTCCAACAAGAGACCCAGTACTTC.

This chain uses TRBV12-5 with TRBJ2-4, with 7 bases lining up with TRBD1. There are 18 residues in the CDR3. Germline V CDR1 and CDR2: LGHNT, FRNRAP. V gave up 5 bases and J gave up 0 bases; unmatched junction bases: 13. CDR3 sequence: CASGPPGTVKLAKNIQYF. CDR3 bases: TGTGCTAGTGGTCCCCCCGGGACAGTGAAATTAGCCAAAAACATTCAGTACTTC.

The chain joins TRBV19 to TRBJ2-1; D gene unclear. Germline CDR1 and CDR2: LNHDA and SQIVND (reference sequence). V shed 10 bases and J shed 0 bases, with 10 bases lying between them. The CDR3 sequence is 13 residues long. The CDR3 region is CATAPSSYNEQFF. The CDR3 DNA follows: TGTGCCACCGCCCCGAGCTCCTACAATGAGCAGTTCTTC. Variable domain in full (rest from reference TRBV19 and TRBJ2-1): DGGITQSPKYLFRKEGQNVTLSCEQNLNHDAMYWYRQDPGQGLRLIYYSQIVNDFQKGDIAEGYSVSREKKESFPLTVTSAQKNPTAFYLCATAPSSYNEQFFGPGTRLTVL.

The chain uses TRBV5-1 and TRBJ2-1; 9 bases map to TRBD2. V was pared by 4 bases and J by 13 bases, with 6 bases of the junction left unmatched. The CDR3 has 12 residues. Germline values: CDR1 SGHRS, CDR2 YFSETQ. CDR3 sequence (DNA): TGCGCCAGCAGCCTTAGCGGGGGATCTCAGTTCTTC. The encoded protein is CASSLSGGSQFF.

This chain joins TRBV5-6 and TRBJ2-3; D is possibly TRBD1 (7 bases). The CDR3 has 16 residues. The germline V gene has CDR1 SGHDT and CDR2 YYEEEE. The V gene lost 3 bases and the J gene lost 4 bases, with 18 bases spanning the gap. The CDR3 DNA follows: TGTGCCAGCAGCTCGGGACTTGAAGGGACAGCAGATACGCAGTATTTT. This sequence encodes CASSSGLEGTADTQYF.

In its sample, this clone was seen once. The chain links TRBV5-8 to TRBJ2-5; TRBD2 matches 9 bases. Germline loops: CDR1 SGHTS, CDR2 YDEGEE. Trimming took 4 bases from V and 2 from J; bases not matched to a gene: 9. CDR3 length: 16 residues. DNA of the CDR3: TGTGCCAGCAGCCGCCCCAGCGGGGGGCATCAAGAGACCCAGTACTTC. It codes for CASSRPSGGHQETQYF.

This sequence joins TRBV6-6 and TRBJ1-5, with TRBD1 identical over 10 bases. This CDR3 has 14 amino acids. CDR1 and CDR2 (germline): MNHNY, SVGAGI (reference sequence). V trimming: 6 bases; J trimming: 10 bases; junction bases outside the gene matches: 9. The CDR3 here is CASRKGQGGGPQHF. CDR3 in DNA: TGTGCCAGCAGGAAAGGACAGGGGGGTGGTCCCCAGCATTTT.

V gene TRBV5-1 combines with J gene TRBJ2-5, with 9 bases that match TRBD2. Trimming cost V 3 bases and J 1 base; bases outside gene matches: 10. In germline, CDR1 is SGHRS, CDR2 YFSETQ. CDR3 length equals 17 residues. The CDR3 region is CASSSLTAGGLQETQYF. CDR3 DNA: TGCGCCAGCAGCTCCCTAACAGCGGGGGGCCTCCAAGAGACCCAGTACTTC. Based on the CDR3 plus reference TRBV5-1 and TRBJ2-5, the full variable domain is KAGVTQTPRYLIKTRGQQVTLSCSPISGHRSVSWYQQTPGQGLQFLFEYFSETQRNKGNFPGRFSGRQFSNSRSEMNVSTLELGDSALYLCASSSLTAGGLQETQYFGPGTRLLVL.

The chain combines TRBV9 with TRBJ1-2; the D is unclear. Germline CDR1 SGDLS, CDR2 YYNGEE. V was clipped by 3 bases and J by 5 bases, with 17 bases between them. This CDR3 has 15 residues. CDR3 protein: CASSAGTIYTYGYTF. The DNA of the CDR3 is TGTGCCAGCAGCGCCGGAACTATCTATACGTATGGCTACACCTTC.

This chain connects TRBV9 to TRBJ2-5; maybe TRBD1 (6 bases). The end of the DNA fits TRBJ2-7 better, so the J call may be wrong. The CDR3 is made up of 16 amino acids. In germline, CDR1 is SGDLS, CDR2 YYNGEE. The DNA for the CDR3 is TGTGCCAGCAGCCCTCAGACAGGTACCGGTGCAGGCGAGCAGTACTTC. It is translated as CASSPQTGTGAGEQYF.

Only a few counts were recorded for this clone. The CDR3 sequence: CASSMGWGGNSPLHF. DNA of the CDR3: TGTGCCAGTAGTATGGGGTGGGGGGGGAATTCACCCCTCCACTTT. The gene calls are TRBV19 and TRBJ1-6, with a weak D call TRBD1 (5 bases). The CDR3 covers 15 residues. Between the trimmed V and J ends, which lost 3 bases and 7 bases, there was a span of 13 bases. Germline V gene lookup returns CDR1 LNHDA and CDR2 SQIVND (reference sequence).

V is TRBV6-1 and J is TRBJ1-5, with D perhaps TRBD1 (5 bases). V was clipped by 4 bases and J by 0 bases, with 19 bases between them. The CDR3 consists of 18 residues. Germline V gives CDR1 MNHNS, CDR2 SASEGT. This CDR3 reads CASSGGRTRVFSNQPQHF. DNA for the CDR3: TGTGCCAGCAGTGGTGGACGGACCAGGGTTTTTAGCAATCAGCCCCAGCATTTT.

The chain uses TRBV6-6 and TRBJ2-1, with a possible D match to TRBD1 (5 bases). Germline V CDR1 and CDR2: MNHNY, SVGAGI (reference sequence). Trimming stripped 5 bases from V and 3 bases from J, with 14 bases between. The CDR3 is 15 amino acids. Here the CDR3 reads CASSAAGLNYNEQFF. The DNA for the CDR3 is TGTGCCAGCAGTGCGGCAGGGCTAAACTACAATGAGCAGTTCTTC.

The chain uses TRBV4-1 and TRBJ1-1, with D maybe TRBD1 (6 bases). This CDR3 has 15 residues. Looked up from germline, CDR1 is MGHRA and CDR2 is YSYEKL. V was trimmed by 4 bases and J by 0 bases, leaving 12 bases between them. CDR3 nucleotide sequence: TGCGCCAGCAGCCGGAATGGACAGATGAACACTGAAGCTTTCTTT. Translating gives CASSRNGQMNTEAFF.

V and J are TRBV5-6 and TRBJ1-1; D may be TRBD1 (6 bases). V lost 7 bases and J lost 1, with 11 bases in between. The germline gives CDR1 SGHDT, CDR2 YYEEEE. The CDR3 is 13 amino acids. CDR3 bases: TGTGCCAGCCTACGGGACACGAACACTGAAGCTTTCTTT. Translating it yields CASLRDTNTEAFF.

The chain uses TRBV4-2 and TRBJ2-7; possibly TRBD2 for D (6 bases). The V end lost 1 base, the J end lost 4 bases, and 17 bases lay between the germline ends. The CDR3 extends over 16 amino acids. CDR1 LGHNA and CDR2 YNFKEQ come from the germline V gene. The CDR3 is CASSQAVGSGEYEQYF. CDR3 in DNA: TGTGCCAGCAGCCAAGCTGTAGGTAGCGGAGAGTACGAGCAGTACTTC.